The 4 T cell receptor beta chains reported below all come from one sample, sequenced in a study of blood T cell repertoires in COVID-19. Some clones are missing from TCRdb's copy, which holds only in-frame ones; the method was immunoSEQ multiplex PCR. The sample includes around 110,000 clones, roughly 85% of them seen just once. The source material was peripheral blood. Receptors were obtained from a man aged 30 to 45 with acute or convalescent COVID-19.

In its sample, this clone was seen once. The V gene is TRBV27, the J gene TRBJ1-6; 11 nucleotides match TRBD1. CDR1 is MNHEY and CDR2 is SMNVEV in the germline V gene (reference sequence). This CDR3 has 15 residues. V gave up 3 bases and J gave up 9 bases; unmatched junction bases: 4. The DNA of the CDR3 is TGTGCCAGCAGTTTCGCCGGGACAGGGGGTTCACCCCTCCACTTT. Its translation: CASSFAGTGGSPLHF.

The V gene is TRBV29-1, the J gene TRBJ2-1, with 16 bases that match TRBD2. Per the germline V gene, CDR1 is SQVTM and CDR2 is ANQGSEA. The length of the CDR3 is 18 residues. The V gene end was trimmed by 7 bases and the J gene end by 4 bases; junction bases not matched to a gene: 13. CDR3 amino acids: CSGTGTGTSGRGYNEQFF. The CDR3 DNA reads TGCAGCGGCACCGGGACAGGGACTAGCGGGAGGGGTTACAATGAGCAGTTCTTC.

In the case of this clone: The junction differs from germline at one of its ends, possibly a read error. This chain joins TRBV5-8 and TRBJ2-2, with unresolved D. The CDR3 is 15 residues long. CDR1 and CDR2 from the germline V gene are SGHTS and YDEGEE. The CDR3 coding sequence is TGTGCCAGCACCTTGGAGAGCCCGAACACCGGGGAGCTGTTTTTT. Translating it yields CASTLESPNTGELFF.

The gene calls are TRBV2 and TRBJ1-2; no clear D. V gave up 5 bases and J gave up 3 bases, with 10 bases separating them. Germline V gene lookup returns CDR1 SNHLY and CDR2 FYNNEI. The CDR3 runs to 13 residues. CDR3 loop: CASSYQEDYGYTF. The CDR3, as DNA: TGTGCCAGCAGTTACCAGGAGGACTATGGCTACACCTTC.